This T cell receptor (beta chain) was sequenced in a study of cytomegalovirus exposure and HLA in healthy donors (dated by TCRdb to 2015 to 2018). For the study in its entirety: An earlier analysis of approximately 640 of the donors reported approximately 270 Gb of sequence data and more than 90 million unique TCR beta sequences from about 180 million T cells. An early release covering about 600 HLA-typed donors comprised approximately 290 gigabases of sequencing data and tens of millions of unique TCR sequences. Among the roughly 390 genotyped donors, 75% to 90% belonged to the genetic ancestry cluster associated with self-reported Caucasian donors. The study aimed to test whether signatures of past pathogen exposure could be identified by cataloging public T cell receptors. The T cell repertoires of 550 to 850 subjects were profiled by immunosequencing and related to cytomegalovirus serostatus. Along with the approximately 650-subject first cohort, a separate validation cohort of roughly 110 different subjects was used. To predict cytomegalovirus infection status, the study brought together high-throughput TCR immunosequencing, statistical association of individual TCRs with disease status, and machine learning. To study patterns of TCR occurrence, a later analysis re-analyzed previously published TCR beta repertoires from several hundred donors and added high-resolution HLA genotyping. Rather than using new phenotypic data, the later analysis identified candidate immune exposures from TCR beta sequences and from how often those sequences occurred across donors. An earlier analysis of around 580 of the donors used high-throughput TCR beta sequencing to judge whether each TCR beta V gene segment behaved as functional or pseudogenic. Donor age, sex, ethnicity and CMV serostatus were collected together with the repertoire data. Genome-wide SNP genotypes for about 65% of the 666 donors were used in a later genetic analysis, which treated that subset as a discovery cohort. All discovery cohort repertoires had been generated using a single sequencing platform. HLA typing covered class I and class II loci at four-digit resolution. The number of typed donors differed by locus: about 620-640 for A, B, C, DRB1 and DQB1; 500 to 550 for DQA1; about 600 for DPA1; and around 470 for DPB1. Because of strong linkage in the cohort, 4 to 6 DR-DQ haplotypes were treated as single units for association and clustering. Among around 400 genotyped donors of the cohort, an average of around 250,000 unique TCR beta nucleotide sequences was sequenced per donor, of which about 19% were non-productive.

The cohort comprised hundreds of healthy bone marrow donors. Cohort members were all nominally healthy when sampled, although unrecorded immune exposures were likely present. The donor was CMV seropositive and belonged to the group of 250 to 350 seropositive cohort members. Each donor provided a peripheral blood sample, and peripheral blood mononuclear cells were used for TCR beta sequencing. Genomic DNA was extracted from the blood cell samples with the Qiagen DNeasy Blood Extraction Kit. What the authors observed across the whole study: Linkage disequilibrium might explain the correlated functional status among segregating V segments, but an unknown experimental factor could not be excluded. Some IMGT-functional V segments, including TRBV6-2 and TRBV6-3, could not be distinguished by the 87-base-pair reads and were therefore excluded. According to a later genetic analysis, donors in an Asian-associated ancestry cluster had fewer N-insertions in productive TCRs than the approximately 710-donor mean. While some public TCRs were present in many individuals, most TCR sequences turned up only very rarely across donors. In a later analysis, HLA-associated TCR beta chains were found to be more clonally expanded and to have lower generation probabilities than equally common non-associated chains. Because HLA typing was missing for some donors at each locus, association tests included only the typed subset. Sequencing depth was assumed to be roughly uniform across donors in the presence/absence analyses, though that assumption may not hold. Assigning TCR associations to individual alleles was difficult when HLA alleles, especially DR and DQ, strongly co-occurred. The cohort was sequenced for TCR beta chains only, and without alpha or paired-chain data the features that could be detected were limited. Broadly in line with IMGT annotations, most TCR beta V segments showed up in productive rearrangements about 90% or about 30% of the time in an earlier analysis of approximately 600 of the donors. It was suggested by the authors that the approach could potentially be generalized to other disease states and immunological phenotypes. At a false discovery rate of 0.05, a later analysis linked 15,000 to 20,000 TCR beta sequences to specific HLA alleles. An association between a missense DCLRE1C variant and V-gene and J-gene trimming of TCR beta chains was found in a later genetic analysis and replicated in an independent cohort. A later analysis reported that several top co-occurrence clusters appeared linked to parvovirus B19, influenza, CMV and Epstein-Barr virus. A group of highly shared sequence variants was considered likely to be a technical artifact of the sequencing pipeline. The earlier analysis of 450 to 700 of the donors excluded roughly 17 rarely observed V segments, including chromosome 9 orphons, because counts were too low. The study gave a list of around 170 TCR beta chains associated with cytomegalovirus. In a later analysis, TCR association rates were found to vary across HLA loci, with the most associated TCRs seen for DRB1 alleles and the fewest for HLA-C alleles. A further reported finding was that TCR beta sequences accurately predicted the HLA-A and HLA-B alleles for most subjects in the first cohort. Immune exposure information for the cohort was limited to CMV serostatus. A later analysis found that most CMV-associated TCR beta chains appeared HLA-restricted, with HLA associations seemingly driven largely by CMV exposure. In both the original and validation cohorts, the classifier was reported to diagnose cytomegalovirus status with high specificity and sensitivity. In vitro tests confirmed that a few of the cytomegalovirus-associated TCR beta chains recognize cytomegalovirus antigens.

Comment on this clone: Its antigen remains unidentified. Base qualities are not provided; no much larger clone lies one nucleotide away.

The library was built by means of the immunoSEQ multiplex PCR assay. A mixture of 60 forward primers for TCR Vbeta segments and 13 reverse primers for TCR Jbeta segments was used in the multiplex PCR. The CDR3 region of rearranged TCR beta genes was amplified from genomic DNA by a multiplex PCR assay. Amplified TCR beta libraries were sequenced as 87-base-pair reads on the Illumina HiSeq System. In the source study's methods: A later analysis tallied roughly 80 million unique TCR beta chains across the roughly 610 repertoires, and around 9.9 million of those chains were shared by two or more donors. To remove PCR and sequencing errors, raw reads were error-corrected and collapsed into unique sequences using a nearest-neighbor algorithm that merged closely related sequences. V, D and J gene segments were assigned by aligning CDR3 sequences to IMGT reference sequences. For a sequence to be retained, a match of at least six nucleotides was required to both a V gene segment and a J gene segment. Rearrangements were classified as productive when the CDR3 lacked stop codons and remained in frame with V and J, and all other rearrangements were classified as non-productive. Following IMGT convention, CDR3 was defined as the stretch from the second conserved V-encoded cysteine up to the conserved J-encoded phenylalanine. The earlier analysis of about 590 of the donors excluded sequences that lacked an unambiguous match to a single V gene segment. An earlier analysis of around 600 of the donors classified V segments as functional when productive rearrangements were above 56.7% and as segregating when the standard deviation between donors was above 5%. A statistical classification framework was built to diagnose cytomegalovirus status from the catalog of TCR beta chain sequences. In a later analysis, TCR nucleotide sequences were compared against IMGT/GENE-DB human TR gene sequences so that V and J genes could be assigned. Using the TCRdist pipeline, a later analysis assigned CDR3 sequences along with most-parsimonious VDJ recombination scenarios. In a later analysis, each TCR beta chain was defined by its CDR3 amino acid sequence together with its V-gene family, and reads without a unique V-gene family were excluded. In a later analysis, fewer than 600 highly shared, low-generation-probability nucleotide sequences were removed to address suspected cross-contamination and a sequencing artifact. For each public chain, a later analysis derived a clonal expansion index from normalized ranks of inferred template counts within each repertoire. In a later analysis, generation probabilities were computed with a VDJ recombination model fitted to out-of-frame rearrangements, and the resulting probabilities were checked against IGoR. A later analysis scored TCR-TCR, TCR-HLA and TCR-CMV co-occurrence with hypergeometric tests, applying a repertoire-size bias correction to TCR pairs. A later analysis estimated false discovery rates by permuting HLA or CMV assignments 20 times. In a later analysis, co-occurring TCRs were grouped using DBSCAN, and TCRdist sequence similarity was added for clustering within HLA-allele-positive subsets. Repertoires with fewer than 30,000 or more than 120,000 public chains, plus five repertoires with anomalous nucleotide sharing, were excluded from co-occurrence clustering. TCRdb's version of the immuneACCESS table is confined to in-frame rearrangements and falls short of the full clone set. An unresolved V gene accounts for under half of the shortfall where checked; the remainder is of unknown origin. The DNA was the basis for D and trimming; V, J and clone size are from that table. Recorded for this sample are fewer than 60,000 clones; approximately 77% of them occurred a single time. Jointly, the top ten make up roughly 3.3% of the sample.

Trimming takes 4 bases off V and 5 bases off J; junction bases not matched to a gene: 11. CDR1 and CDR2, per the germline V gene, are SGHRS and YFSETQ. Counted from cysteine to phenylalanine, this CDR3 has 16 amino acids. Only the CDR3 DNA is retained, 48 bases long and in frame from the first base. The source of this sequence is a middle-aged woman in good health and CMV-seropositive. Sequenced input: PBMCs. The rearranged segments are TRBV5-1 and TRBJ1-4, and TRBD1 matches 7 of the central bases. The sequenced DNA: TGCGCCAGCAGCCTACAACCGGGACAGCAAAATGAAAAACTGTTTTTT. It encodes CASSLQPGQQNEKLFF.